This T cell receptor (beta chain) came from a study of blood T cell repertoires in COVID-19. The wider study: The United States, Italy and Spain supplied acute and convalescent COVID-19 samples.

This table comes from immunoSEQ multiplex PCR, and its TCRdb copy is limited to in-frame clones, with some not included. The profile shows hundreds of thousands of clones, around 85% of them singletons. V was cut by 3 bases and J by 2 bases, with 12 bases left in between. CDR3 length: 15 amino acids. The germline CDR1 and CDR2 sequences are SGHVS and FNYEAQ. Material: PBMCs or T cells enriched from blood (not recorded which). The origin of this receptor is a woman in her twenties or thirties who had been exposed to COVID-19. The genes are TRBV7-6 and TRBJ2-3, with TRBD2 as a possible D gene (7 bases). As DNA, the CDR3 is TGTGCCAGCAGCTTGTCGGGGGGCTCCACAGATACGCAGTATTTT. Amino acid sequence: CASSLSGGSTDTQYF.